One and the same sample provided the 23 T cell receptor beta chains below, sequenced in a study of OX40 agonist ivuxolimab in advanced cancers. Clones were sequenced by immunoSEQ multiplex PCR, and TCRdb holds only the in-frame ones, with some missing. This table holds 72,000 or so clones, around 86% found once. This material consisted of CD4+ or CD8+ T cells sorted from blood, taken in a trial of the OX40 agonist ivuxolimab. Receptors originate from an adult with an advanced solid tumor such as melanoma, head and neck, liver or kidney cancer.

V is TRBV4-1 and J is TRBJ2-1; 8 nucleotides agree with TRBD2. CDR3 length: 15 amino acids. Trimming removed 5 bases from V and 2 bases from J; junction bases left unmatched: 5. CDR1 and CDR2 from the germline V gene are MGHRA and YSYEKL. DNA for the CDR3: TGCGCCAGCAGCAAAGCGGGAGCACCCTACAATGAGCAGTTCTTC. This translates into CASSKAGAPYNEQFF.

V gene TRBV19 combines with J gene TRBJ2-5; D uncertain. Germline lookup yields CDR1 LNHDA and CDR2 SQIVND (reference sequence). V was pared by 5 bases and J by 2 bases, with 9 bases between. The CDR3 covers 13 residues. The CDR3 DNA sequence: TGTGCCAGTAGTTTGGGTAGGCAAGAGACCCAGTACTTC. As protein: CASSLGRQETQYF.

The rearrangement joins TRBV4-2 to TRBJ2-2; TRBD2 agrees at 7 bases. The CDR3 sequence is 17 residues long. Germline V gene data show CDR1 as LGHNA and CDR2 as YNFKEQ. V lost 0 bases and J lost 2; bases outside the gene matches: 6. The CDR3 DNA reads as TGTGCCAGCAGCCAAGAGGCTAGCGGAGCCAACACCGGGGAGCTGTTTTTT. It is translated as CASSQEASGANTGELFF.

The V gene is TRBV6-6, the J gene TRBJ2-7; TRBD1 matches 11 bases. The J call is doubtful: the DNA matches TRBJ2-5 better. The germline CDR1 and CDR2 sequences are MNHNY and SVGAGI (reference sequence). The CDR3 spans 16 residues. DNA of the CDR3: TGTGCCAGCAGTAAGGCGGGACAGGGGGTTTTTGAGACCCAGTACTTC. Protein sequence: CASSKAGQGVFETQYF.

The chain carries TRBV5-6 and TRBJ2-7; D may be TRBD2 (5 bases). V shed 8 bases and J shed 4 bases, with 13 bases lying between them. The CDR3 is made up of 12 amino acids. Germline V gene sequence: CDR1 SGHDT, CDR2 YYEEEE. The CDR3 sequence is CASELLGYEQYF. The CDR3 nucleotides are TGTGCCAGTGAGTTACTAGGTTACGAGCAGTACTTC.

This clone was seen once. The chain recombines TRBV6-1 with TRBJ1-2; possible D gene TRBD1, 5 bases. Germline CDR1 reads MNHNS; CDR2 reads SASEGT. CDR3 length equals 13 residues. The V end was cut by 6 bases, the J end by 3 bases, with 11 bases between. The CDR3 nucleotides read TGTGCCAGCAGGTCCGGGGCTGACTATGGCTACACCTTC. This gives the protein CASRSGADYGYTF.

This clone appeared a single time. This chain uses TRBV7-3 with TRBJ1-1; D gene unclear. V shed 4 bases and J shed 4 bases, with 13 bases lying between them. There are 14 residues in the CDR3. Germline-derived CDR1 and CDR2 are SGHTA and FQGTGA. This chain's CDR3 is CASSSRGYGTEAFF. The CDR3 nucleotides are TGTGCCAGCAGCTCCCGGGGTTATGGCACTGAAGCTTTCTTT.

The V gene is TRBV25-1, the J gene TRBJ1-2, with a weak D call TRBD1 (6 bases). This CDR3 has 12 residues. Germline V lookup: CDR1 MGHDK, CDR2 SYGVNS. V was shortened by 6 bases and J by 7 bases, with 12 bases between the two germline ends. The CDR3 DNA is TGTGCCAGCAGGGACCCAGGGGCTGGCTACACCTTC. Encoded protein: CASRDPGAGYTF.

V is TRBV28 and J is TRBJ2-3, with 7 bases matching TRBD1. CDR1 is MDHEN and CDR2 is SYDVKM in the germline V gene. The CDR3 is made up of 14 amino acids. The ends lost 6 bases at V and 4 bases at J; junction bases unmatched: 7. The CDR3 loop reads CASRFRGYADTQYF. CDR3 bases: TGTGCCAGCAGATTCAGGGGGTACGCAGATACGCAGTATTTT.

The chain is built from TRBV9 and TRBJ1-2, with a weak D call TRBD1 (6 bases). V was cut by 3 bases and J by 1 base, with 13 bases left in between. From germline, CDR1 is SGDLS and CDR2 YYNGEE. CDR3 length equals 15 residues. CDR3 sequence (DNA): TGTGCCAGCAGCGAGGACCAGGGGATTAACTATGGCTACACCTTC. Translated: CASSEDQGINYGYTF. Full variable domain (rest looked up from reference TRBV9 and TRBJ1-2): DSGVTQTPKHLITATGQRVTLRCSPRSGDLSVYWYQQSLDQGLQFLIQYYNGEERAKGNILERFSAQQFPDLHSELNLSSLELGDSALYFCASSEDQGINYGYTFGSGTRLTVV.

V and J are TRBV10-3 and TRBJ2-7, with 10 bases fitting TRBD2. The germline V gene encodes CDR1 ENHRY and CDR2 SYGVKD. Trimming took 9 bases from V and 1 from J; bases not matched to a gene: 12. The CDR3 has 16 residues. The DNA of the CDR3 is TGTGCCATTTCGGTGTCTAGCGGGAGCCGGTCCTACGAGCAGTACTTC. Translating gives CAISVSSGSRSYEQYF.

The rearrangement uses TRBV27 and TRBJ2-6; 10 positions agree with TRBD2. Germline V lookup: CDR1 MNHEY, CDR2 SMNVEV (reference sequence). The junction had 3 bases not matched to a gene; V was cut back by 4 bases and J by 0 bases. The CDR3 runs to 17 residues. The CDR3 nucleotides read TGTGCCAGCAGTTCTAGCGGGAGATACTCTGGGGCCAACGTCCTGACTTTC. As protein: CASSSSGRYSGANVLTF. Full variable domain (missing parts from reference TRBV27 and TRBJ2-6): EAQVTQNPRYLITVTGKKLTVTCSQNMNHEYMSWYRQDPGLGLRQIYYSMNVEVTDKGDVPEGYKVSRKEKRNFPLILESPSPNQTSLYFCASSSSGRYSGANVLTFGAGSRLTVL.

This chain connects TRBV4-3 to TRBJ2-2, with TRBD2 identical over 10 bases. The germline CDR1 and CDR2 sequences are LGHNA and YSLEER. The CDR3 consists of 16 residues. V shed 4 bases, J shed 4 bases, and the junction held 6 bases outside the gene matches. The CDR3 reads CASSREREGLTGELFF. For the CDR3, the DNA is TGCGCCAGCAGCCGAGAGCGGGAGGGCCTCACCGGGGAGCTGTTTTTT.

The chain has TRBV10-2 and TRBJ1-5; 11 positions agree with TRBD1. V dropped 5 bases and J dropped 6; count of bases not matched to a gene: 9. Germline V gene data show CDR1 as WSHSY and CDR2 as SAAADI. The CDR3 runs 16 residues. Here the CDR3 reads CASSSGTGGSGQPQHF. CDR3 in DNA: TGCGCCAGCAGTTCGGGGACAGGGGGGTCGGGTCAGCCCCAGCATTTT.

The chain recombines TRBV7-9 with TRBJ2-2, with 16 bases that match TRBD2. CDR3 length: 18 amino acids. V dropped 4 bases and J dropped 1; count of bases not matched to a gene: 3. Germline V lookup: CDR1 SEHNR, CDR2 FQNEAQ (reference sequence). Written as DNA, the CDR3 is TGTGCCAGCAGCTCGGGACTAGCGGGAGGGCTGAACACCGGGGAGCTGTTTTTT. It is translated as CASSSGLAGGLNTGELFF. The variable domain in full, completed from reference TRBV7-9 and TRBJ2-2, reads DTGVSQNPRHKITKRGQNVTFRCDPISEHNRLYWYRQTLGQGPEFLTYFQNEAQLEKSRLLSDRFSAERPKGSFSTLEIQRTEQGDSAMYLCASSSGLAGGLNTGELFFGEGSRLTVL.

The chain recombines TRBV11-1 with TRBJ1-3; D is uncertain. The CDR3 has 16 residues. Germline V gene sequence: CDR1 SGHAT, CDR2 FQDESV (reference sequence). Trimming pared 1 base from V and 0 bases from J, leaving 10 bases between. The CDR3 nucleotides are TGTGCCAGCAGCTTAGTCGGGAGCTACTCTGGAAACACCATATATTTT. This translates into CASSLVGSYSGNTIYF.

This clone was seen a single time. The chain uses TRBV19 and TRBJ2-7, with D maybe TRBD1 (5 bases). Germline CDR1 LNHDA, CDR2 SQIVND (reference sequence). The CDR3 totals 13 residues. Trimming cost V 10 bases and J 9 bases, with 22 bases left between them. The CDR3 DNA reads TGTGCCACTTGGGAAGGGCAGGGTTCACGGCAGTACTTC. Translation gives CATWEGQGSRQYF.

The chain recombines TRBV4-1 with TRBJ2-1, with 11 bases that match TRBD2. From germline, CDR1 is MGHRA and CDR2 YSYEKL. The junction had 4 bases not matched to a gene; V was cut back by 0 bases and J by 0 bases. The CDR3 has 18 amino acids. CDR3 sequence (DNA): TGCGCCAGCAGCCAAGATCCTAGCGGGAGGATCTCCTACAATGAGCAGTTCTTC. It yields the protein CASSQDPSGRISYNEQFF.

Regarding this clone: A read error may account for a junction end that differs from germline. The chain is built from TRBV7-9 and TRBJ2-4; TRBD2 matches at 9 bases. Germline V gene data show CDR1 as SEHNR and CDR2 as FQNEAQ (reference sequence). The CDR3 loop spans 17 amino acids. The CDR3 sequence is CASSLAGRPLGKNIQYF. The CDR3 nucleotides read TGTGCCAGCAGCCTAGCGGGAAGACCCTTGGGCAAAAACATTCAGTACTTC.

This chain uses TRBV10-3 with TRBJ2-7, with 10 bases that match TRBD2. The V segment lost 6 bases and the J segment 2 bases; nucleotides outside the gene matches: 4. The CDR3 runs 14 residues. CDR1 and CDR2 from the germline V gene are ENHRY and SYGVKD. CDR3 DNA: TGTGCCATCAGGAGCGGGGGGGACACCTACGAGCAGTACTTC. This sequence encodes CAIRSGGDTYEQYF.

The chain combines TRBV6-1 with TRBJ1-1; D is undetermined. The V gene's germline CDR1 is MNHNS and CDR2 SASEGT. V dropped 4 bases and J dropped 1 base, with 10 bases sitting between them. The CDR3 runs to 14 residues. The CDR3 DNA follows: TGTGCCAGCAGTGTAGCCCTCAGGAACACTGAAGCTTTCTTT. It codes for CASSVALRNTEAFF.

The chain is built from TRBV10-3 and TRBJ2-7; D may be TRBD2 (5 bases). Germline V CDR1 and CDR2: ENHRY, SYGVKD. CDR3 length equals 16 residues. V gave up 2 bases and J gave up 7 bases, with 21 bases separating them. CDR3 residues: CAISEAELGRLWEQYF. CDR3 DNA sequence: TGTGCCATCAGTGAGGCGGAACTAGGTCGGCTTTGGGAGCAGTACTTC.

The rearrangement links TRBV18 to TRBJ2-5; TRBD1 aligns across 11 bases. This CDR3 spans 18 amino acids. Germline V gives CDR1 KGHSH, CDR2 LQKENI. The V segment lost 1 base and the J segment 1 base; nucleotides outside the gene matches: 8. The CDR3: CASSPRTGGVISQETQYF. DNA of the CDR3: TGTGCCAGCTCACCACGGACAGGGGGCGTTATTAGCCAAGAGACCCAGTACTTC.